One sample yielded the 24 T cell receptor beta chains listed below, sequenced in a study of shared clonotypes between healthy human individuals. CD45RO-negative, CCR7-selected cells formed the naive CD8 fraction, which excluded terminally differentiated effector memory CD45RA+ cells. Some clones are missing from TCRdb's copy, which holds only in-frame ones; the method was immunoSEQ multiplex PCR. The data hold 1.5 million to 2.5 million clones, with roughly 95% observed a single time. The specimen sequenced was naive CD8+ T cells sorted from blood. These receptors all stem from a man aged 18 to 35 in good health.

V usage is TRBV28 and J usage is TRBJ2-5; D may be TRBD2 (6 bases). Germline assignment: CDR1 MDHEN and CDR2 SYDVKM. Deletions cut 2 bases from V and 0 bases from J, with 28 bases between. The CDR3 spans 21 residues. This CDR3 is CASSLGTGVAPGDLYQETQYF. CDR3 DNA sequence: TGTGCCAGCAGTTTAGGTACCGGGGTAGCTCCGGGGGATCTGTACCAAGAGACCCAGTACTTC. Full variable domain (rest looked up from reference TRBV28 and TRBJ2-5): DVKVTQSSRYLVKRTGEKVFLECVQDMDHENMFWYRQDPGLGLRLIYFSYDVKMKEKGDIPEGYSVSREKKERFSLILESASTNQTSMYLCASSLGTGVAPGDLYQETQYFGPGTRLLVL.

The chain uses TRBV5-3 and TRBJ1-2; D is unresolved. TRBV5-3 is an ORF for which the function is uncertain. The ends were cut back, 4 bases at V and 2 bases at J, with 21 bases in the middle. This CDR3 is 17 amino acids long. CDR3 amino acids: CARSLMGRPPANYGYTF. CDR3 bases: TGTGCCAGAAGCCTGATGGGAAGGCCCCCAGCGAACTATGGCTACACCTTC.

The chain uses TRBV6-6 and TRBJ1-5; 8 bases line up with TRBD1. CDR1 and CDR2 from the germline V gene are MNHNY and SVGAGI (reference sequence). This CDR3 has 16 amino acids. The J segment lost 2 bases and the V segment lost 7 bases, leaving 10 bases of the junction unmatched. In nucleotides, the CDR3 is TGTGCCAGCACCTATACCACAGGGGGGGGCAATCAGCCCCAGCATTTT. Protein: CASTYTTGGGNQPQHF.

The rearrangement joins TRBV29-1 to TRBJ2-7, with 8 bases matching TRBD1. Germline values: CDR1 SQVTM, CDR2 ANQGSEA. V dropped 5 bases and J dropped 5; count of bases not matched to a gene: 5. CDR3 length: 12 residues. The DNA for the CDR3 is TGCAGCGTTCGGACAGGGAGCGACGAGCAGTACTTC. Protein product: CSVRTGSDEQYF.

The V gene is TRBV30, the J gene TRBJ1-2; no clear D. CDR1 and CDR2 from the germline V gene are GTSNPN and SVGIG (reference sequence). The CDR3 length is 12 residues. Between the trimmed V and J ends, which lost 2 bases and 8 bases, there was a span of 12 bases. For the CDR3, the DNA is TGTGCCTGGAGTTTCGGGTCGGGAGGCTACACCTTC. This translates into CAWSFGSGGYTF.

The rearrangement links TRBV5-6 to TRBJ1-1, with D uncertain. CDR1 is SGHDT, CDR2 YYEEEE, per germline. Trimming cost V 3 bases and J 3 bases, with 6 bases left between them. The CDR3 consists of 12 residues. This chain's CDR3 is CASSSLDTEAFF. CDR3 nucleotides: TGTGCCAGCAGCTCGCTGGACACTGAAGCTTTCTTT.

The gene calls are TRBV7-9 and TRBJ2-2, with 11 bases lining up with TRBD2. Losses at the gene ends were 2 bases for V and 6 bases for J; bases not matched to a gene: 2. CDR3 length equals 15 residues. Looked up from germline, CDR1 is SEHNR and CDR2 is FQNEAQ (reference sequence). CDR3 residues: CASSLTSGSPGELFF. The CDR3 coding sequence is TGTGCCAGCAGCTTAACTAGCGGGAGCCCCGGGGAGCTGTTTTTT.

This chain links TRBV7-9 with TRBJ2-7; unclear D gene. CDR3 size: 12 residues. Trimming shortened V by 2 bases and J by 5 bases, and 7 bases separated the two germline ends. The germline gives CDR1 SEHNR, CDR2 FQNEAQ (reference sequence). The CDR3 region has the DNA TGTGCCAGCAGCTTAATTTTGGACGAGCAGTACTTC. It encodes CASSLILDEQYF.

The rearrangement links TRBV30 to TRBJ2-1; D perhaps matches TRBD1 (5 bases). Germline loops: CDR1 GTSNPN, CDR2 SVGIG (reference sequence). V dropped 3 bases and J dropped 4 bases, with 10 bases sitting between them. The CDR3 covers 13 residues. The CDR3 reads CAWRGDSYNEQFF. In nucleotides, the CDR3 is TGTGCCTGGAGGGGCGACAGTTACAATGAGCAGTTCTTC.

The chain employs TRBV28 and TRBJ1-1, with unresolved D. The CDR3 totals 15 residues. Germline loops: CDR1 MDHEN, CDR2 SYDVKM. V shed 3 bases and J shed 5 bases, with 16 bases lying between them. The CDR3 DNA is TGTGCCAGCAGTTTTTGGGAGGTTCTAGAGACTGAAGCTTTCTTT. Protein: CASSFWEVLETEAFF.

V usage is TRBV27 and J usage is TRBJ2-7; a weak D match, TRBD1 (7 bases). V shed 2 bases and J shed 2 bases, with 13 bases lying between them. CDR1 and CDR2 from the germline V gene are MNHEY and SMNVEV (reference sequence). The CDR3 has 15 residues. DNA of the CDR3: TGTGCCAGCAGTTTAGAGGAGGGGACAGCCTACGAGCAGTACTTC. It specifies CASSLEEGTAYEQYF.

V is TRBV27 and J is TRBJ2-5; D is ambiguous. Trimming took off 0 bases at V and 5 bases at J, with 7 bases between the two ends. Germline loops: CDR1 MNHEY, CDR2 SMNVEV (reference sequence). This CDR3 region has 13 residues. CDR3 nucleotide sequence: TGTGCCAGCAGTTTATCGGTTTTGGAGACCCAGTACTTC. The encoded protein is CASSLSVLETQYF.

The rearrangement links TRBV27 to TRBJ1-5; D not certain. In germline, CDR1 is MNHEY, CDR2 SMNVEV (reference sequence). The CDR3 contains 15 residues. Trimming shortened V by 5 bases and J by 5 bases, and 16 bases separated the two germline ends. CDR3 DNA sequence: TGTGCCAGCAGTCCATTACCGGGATTTGATCAGCCCCAGCATTTT. This translates into CASSPLPGFDQPQHF.

This clone came up once. V gene TRBV2 combines with J gene TRBJ2-6; 8 bases agree with TRBD1. This CDR3 has 19 residues. Per germline, CDR1 SNHLY and CDR2 FYNNEI. V dropped 4 bases and J dropped 0; count of bases not matched to a gene: 11. The CDR3 region is CASSGPGQAYLSGANVLTF. In DNA form, the CDR3 reads TGTGCCAGCAGTGGCCCGGGACAGGCCTATCTCTCTGGGGCCAACGTCCTGACTTTC.

The rearrangement uses TRBV19 and TRBJ1-5; maybe TRBD1 (6 bases). Per germline, CDR1 LNHDA and CDR2 SQIVND (reference sequence). This CDR3 is built from 14 residues. Trimming shortened V by 4 bases and J by 7 bases, and 14 bases separated the two germline ends. The DNA of the CDR3 is TGTGCCAGTAGTACCAATTCGGGGGCACAGCCCCAGCATTTT. This translates into CASSTNSGAQPQHF.

The chain recombines TRBV4-3 with TRBJ1-1; D gene ambiguous. Germline values: CDR1 LGHNA, CDR2 YSLEER. V shed 1 base and J shed 1 base, with 7 bases lying between them. This CDR3 comprises 14 residues. The CDR3 is CASSQGETNTEAFF. The CDR3 DNA is TGCGCCAGCAGCCAAGGGGAAACGAACACTGAAGCTTTCTTT.

The chain has TRBV5-1 and TRBJ1-2; D might be TRBD1 (5 bases). CDR1 is SGHRS and CDR2 is YFSETQ in the germline V gene. Trimming pared 3 bases from V and 4 bases from J, leaving 13 bases between. This CDR3 contains 14 residues. The CDR3 loop is CASSSRDVRYGYTF. In DNA, the CDR3 is TGCGCCAGCAGCTCCCGGGACGTGCGCTATGGCTACACCTTC.

The genes are TRBV6-5 and TRBJ2-2; a possible D gene is TRBD2 (6 bases). The germline V gene has CDR1 MNHEY and CDR2 SVGAGI. This CDR3 is built from 13 residues. Trimming removed 8 bases at V and 5 bases at J, with 12 bases between. DNA for the CDR3: TGTGCCAGCGGGCCGGGGGAAACCGGGGAGCTGTTTTTT. The encoded protein is CASGPGETGELFF.

The rearrangement links TRBV7-9 to TRBJ2-1; D perhaps matches TRBD1 (5 bases). The CDR3 consists of 17 residues. The V gene's germline CDR1 is SEHNR and CDR2 FQNEAQ (reference sequence). Trimming removed 2 bases from V and 0 bases from J, with 14 bases in between. Here the CDR3 reads CASSLLGPFSSYNEQFF. The CDR3 DNA reads as TGTGCCAGCAGCTTATTGGGGCCTTTCAGCTCCTACAATGAGCAGTTCTTC.

The rearrangement uses TRBV13 and TRBJ1-4, with no clear D. This CDR3 contains 11 residues. Germline V lookup: CDR1 PRHDT, CDR2 FYEKMQ (reference sequence). Trimming removed 5 bases at V and 5 bases at J, with 3 bases between. In DNA form, the CDR3 reads TGTGCCAGCAGCCTGAATGAAAAACTGTTTTTT. This sequence encodes CASSLNEKLFF.

The J gene is TRBJ2-7, the V gene TRBV7-3; weak D call: TRBD2 (5 bases). The V end lost 4 bases, the J end lost 3 bases, and 10 bases lay between the germline ends. There are 13 residues in the CDR3. Germline V lookup: CDR1 SGHTA, CDR2 FQGTGA. The CDR3, as DNA: TGTGCCAGCAGCTCCGGCGGAGGCTACGAGCAGTACTTC. Translated, it gives CASSSGGGYEQYF.

The chain carries TRBV9 and TRBJ1-2; D not certain. CDR1 and CDR2 (germline): SGDLS, YYNGEE. V lost 3 bases and J lost 0, with 3 bases in between. The CDR3 contains 12 residues. The CDR3 region is CASSGPNYGYTF. As DNA, the CDR3 is TGTGCCAGCAGCGGCCCTAACTATGGCTACACCTTC. The entire variable domain, with the rest obtained from reference TRBV9 and TRBJ1-2, is as follows: DSGVTQTPKHLITATGQRVTLRCSPRSGDLSVYWYQQSLDQGLQFLIQYYNGEERAKGNILERFSAQQFPDLHSELNLSSLELGDSALYFCASSGPNYGYTFGSGTRLTVV.

Comment on this clone: In the same sample, other DNA sequences code for this CDR3. The chain recombines TRBV27 with TRBJ2-3; D could derive from TRBD1 or TRBD2 (5 bases each). CDR1 and CDR2 from the germline V gene are MNHEY and SMNVEV (reference sequence). The CDR3 totals 13 residues. V dropped 6 bases and J dropped 0 bases, with 7 bases sitting between them. In nucleotides, the CDR3 is TGTGCCAGCAGCTGGGACAGCACAGATACGCAGTATTTT. This translates into CASSWDSTDTQYF.

The genes are TRBV28 and TRBJ1-2; 7 bases align to TRBD1. The CDR3 has 13 residues. Germline trimming cut 6 bases from V and 2 bases from J; bases unmatched to any gene: 3. Germline-derived CDR1 and CDR2 are MDHEN and SYDVKM. CDR3 protein: CASRVQGNYGYTF. DNA for the CDR3: TGTGCCAGCAGGGTACAGGGGAACTATGGCTACACCTTC.